Below, 8 T cell receptor beta chains from the same sample are listed, as sequenced in a study of cytomegalovirus exposure and HLA in healthy donors. This PCR relied on a set of 60 Vbeta primers and 13 Jbeta primers. Profiled with immunoSEQ multiplex PCR; TCRdb holds only in-frame clones, not every one. The sample carries 150,000 or so clones, 65% to 85% recorded once. Source material: PBMCs. Receptor source: a man aged 25 to 40 in good health and CMV-seronegative.

This clone was seen a single time. This chain links TRBV5-1 with TRBJ2-1; 12 positions agree with TRBD1. After removal of 4 bases from V and 7 bases from J, the junction contained 6 bases not matched to a gene. Germline V gene lookup returns CDR1 SGHRS and CDR2 YFSETQ. This CDR3 has 15 residues. The CDR3 loop is CASSPRDRGRNEQFF. The DNA for the CDR3 is TGCGCCAGCAGCCCTCGGGACAGGGGGCGGAATGAGCAGTTCTTC.

The chain couples TRBV28 to TRBJ1-5; 9 positions match TRBD1. J gave up 5 bases and V 6 bases, and 8 bases lay outside the gene matches. The CDR3 has 15 amino acids. Germline CDR1 reads MDHEN; CDR2 reads SYDVKM. CDR3: CASSLDRGWDQPQHF. The CDR3 nucleotides read TGTGCCAGCAGCCTGGACAGGGGATGGGATCAGCCCCAGCATTTT.

V and J are TRBV5-1 and TRBJ1-4; tentatively, D is TRBD1 (5 bases). The CDR3 has 15 residues. Deletions cut 5 bases from V and 8 bases from J, with 19 bases between. Germline values: CDR1 SGHRS, CDR2 YFSETQ. The CDR3 nucleotides read TGCGCCAGCAGTCCCACAGGTTTGAGAGGAGAAAAACTGTTTTTT. Protein sequence: CASSPTGLRGEKLFF. Full variable domain (remainder filled in from reference TRBV5-1 and TRBJ1-4): KAGVTQTPRYLIKTRGQQVTLSCSPISGHRSVSWYQQTPGQGLQFLFEYFSETQRNKGNFPGRFSGRQFSNSRSEMNVSTLELGDSALYLCASSPTGLRGEKLFFGSGTQLSVL.

On this clone: Relative to the germline gene, one junction end is altered; a read error may explain this. The chain uses TRBV5-1 and TRBJ2-3, with TRBD1 matching 7 bases. The length of the CDR3 is 15 residues. The V gene's germline CDR1 is SGHRS and CDR2 YFSETQ. The CDR3 DNA follows: TGCGCCAGCAGCCAGGGACAGAGCACCACAGATACGCAGTGTTTT. Translation gives CASSQGQSTTDTQCF.

V and J are TRBV28 and TRBJ1-5, with D perhaps matching TRBD1 (5 bases). The germline V gene has CDR1 MDHEN and CDR2 SYDVKM. Trimming removed 5 bases from V and 5 bases from J, with 22 bases in between. CDR3 length: 17 residues. The CDR3 loop is CASSPGWGSGHYQPQHF. The CDR3 nucleotides are TGTGCCAGCAGTCCAGGGTGGGGTTCGGGCCACTATCAGCCCCAGCATTTT. The whole variable domain, filled in from reference TRBV28 and TRBJ1-5, reads DVKVTQSSRYLVKRTGEKVFLECVQDMDHENMFWYRQDPGLGLRLIYFSYDVKMKEKGDIPEGYSVSREKKERFSLILESASTNQTSMYLCASSPGWGSGHYQPQHFGDGTRLSIL.

The chain joins TRBV2 to TRBJ1-1, with D possibly TRBD1 on 6 matching bases. The germline gives CDR1 SNHLY, CDR2 FYNNEI. The ends were cut back, 7 bases at V and 0 bases at J, with 12 bases in the middle. This CDR3 is built from 14 residues. The CDR3 region has the DNA TGTGCCAGCACCTGGGACAACATGAACACTGAAGCTTTCTTT. Its translation is CASTWDNMNTEAFF. The full variable domain, completed using reference TRBV2 and TRBJ1-1, is EPEVTQTPSHQVTQMGQEVILRCVPISNHLYFYWYRQILGQKVEFLVSFYNNEISEKSEIFDDQFSVERPDGSNFTLKIRSTKLEDSAMYFCASTWDNMNTEAFFGQGTRLTVV.

J is TRBJ2-5 and V is TRBV5-1; D remains unclear. From germline, CDR1 is SGHRS and CDR2 YFSETQ. The CDR3 is made up of 14 amino acids. The V gene lost 0 bases and the J gene lost 2 bases, with 8 bases spanning the gap. The DNA of the CDR3 is TGCGCCAGCAGCTTGGACCCCGAGCAAGAGACCCAGTACTTC. Translated, it gives CASSLDPEQETQYF.

The rearrangement uses TRBV7-9 and TRBJ2-7; the match to TRBD1 covers 7 bases. CDR3 length: 13 residues. V was pared by 1 base and J by 4 bases, with 1 base of the junction left unmatched. Germline V CDR1 and CDR2: SEHNR, FQNEAQ (reference sequence). CDR3 amino acids: CASSLGTGYEQYF. The CDR3 DNA sequence: TGTGCCAGCAGCTTAGGGACAGGTTACGAGCAGTACTTC.